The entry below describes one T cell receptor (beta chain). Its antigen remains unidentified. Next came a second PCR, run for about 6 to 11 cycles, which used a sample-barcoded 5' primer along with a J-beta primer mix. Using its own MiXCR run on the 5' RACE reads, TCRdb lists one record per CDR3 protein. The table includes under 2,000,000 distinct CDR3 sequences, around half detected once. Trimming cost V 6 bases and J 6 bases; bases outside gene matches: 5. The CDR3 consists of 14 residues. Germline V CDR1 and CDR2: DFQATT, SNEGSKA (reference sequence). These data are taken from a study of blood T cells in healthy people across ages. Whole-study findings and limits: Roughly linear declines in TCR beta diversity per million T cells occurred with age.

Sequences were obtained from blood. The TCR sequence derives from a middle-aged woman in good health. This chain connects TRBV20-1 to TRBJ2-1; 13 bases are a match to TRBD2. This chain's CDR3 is CSALTSGGANEQFF. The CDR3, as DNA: TGCAGTGCCCTAACTAGCGGGGGGGCCAATGAGCAGTTCTTC.